This T cell receptor (beta chain) comes out of a study of radiation and T cells in renal cell carcinoma. Study observations and caveats: Top tumor clonotypes rose in blood 2 weeks post-radiation, then contracted. Intratumoral heterogeneity was not captured in these approximately 1 g regions.

Using immunoSEQ multiplex PCR, the repertoire was profiled, and TCRdb retains in-frame clones only, with some absent. The sample holds some 14,000 clones, 64% seen once. Treatment meaning: 15 Gy SBRT to primary tumor, nephrectomy 4 weeks later. Nephrectomy followed 15 Gy stereotactic body radiation by 4 weeks. This clone was recorded a few times. Its target is not known. V lost 5 bases and J lost 8, with 15 bases in between. Germline values: CDR1 LNHDA, CDR2 SQIVND (reference sequence). CDR3 size: 13 residues. The rearrangement uses TRBV19 and TRBJ1-2, with a weak D call TRBD1 (5 bases). The clonotype was recovered from a woman in her 70s with renal cell carcinoma. The source was tumor tissue, collected from a patient whose treatment included radiotherapy and nephrectomy. This chain's CDR3 is CASSRGQGLGYTF. In DNA, the CDR3 is TGTGCCAGTAGTCGCGGCCAGGGATTAGGCTACACCTTC.